Listed below are T cell receptor beta chains from one sample, sequenced in a study of control samples from healthy donors and cancer patients. Clones were read by immunoSEQ multiplex PCR, and TCRdb kept only the in-frame ones, dropping some. The table includes 120,000 to 150,000 clones, 93% detected once. Sample: blood. The receptor set was obtained from a man aged 18 to 29 in good health. CDR3s include the opening cysteine and the closing phenylalanine or tryptophan. D genes are given only for firm matches. Clone size is shown for a subset of rows, as once, few, many or a class of expanded clone.

clone size	D gene	V gene	J gene	CDR3 protein	CDR3 DNA
NA	TRBD1	TRBV15	TRBJ2-3	CATSRGDRGADTQYF	TGTGCCACCAGCAGAGGTGACAGGGGAGCAGATACGCAGTATTTT
NA	TRBD2	TRBV7-9	TRBJ2-5	CASSSWTSGRTGNMETQYF	TGTGCCAGCAGCTCATGGACTAGCGGGAGGACAGGGAATATGGAGACCCAGTACTTC
NA	NA	TRBV10-3	TRBJ1-4	CAISGTVSTNEKLFF	TGTGCCATCAGTGGGACAGTCTCTACGAATGAAAAACTGTTTTTT
NA	TRBD1	TRBV4-2	TRBJ2-7	CASSQNTGEFHEQYF	TGTGCCAGCAGCCAAAATACAGGGGAATTCCACGAGCAGTACTTC
NA	NA	TRBV27	TRBJ1-2	CASSLGGDYGYTF	TGTGCCAGCAGTTTAGGGGGTGACTATGGCTACACCTTC
NA	NA	TRBV12-3/TRBV12-4	TRBJ2-1	CASSLGRDNEQFF	TGTGCCAGCAGTTTGGGTCGGGACAATGAGCAGTTCTTC
NA	TRBD1	TRBV5-6	TRBJ2-7	CASSRQRDRVTYEQYF	TGTGCCAGCAGCCGACAGCGGGACAGGGTGACCTACGAGCAGTACTTC
NA	TRBD2	TRBV5-6	TRBJ2-4	CASSLLREVDIQYF	TGTGCCAGCAGCTTACTTCGGGAGGTAGACATTCAGTACTTC
NA	NA	TRBV6-6	TRBJ2-3	CASSSLSGSTDTQYF	TGTGCCAGCAGTTCGTTGAGCGGTAGCACAGATACGCAGTATTTT
NA	TRBD2	TRBV6-5	TRBJ2-7	CATRRLAGGYEQYF	TGCGCCACTCGACGACTAGCGGGAGGCTACGAGCAGTACTTC
NA	NA	TRBV4-2	TRBJ2-7	CASSQVGQSYEQYF	TGTGCCAGCAGCCAAGTCGGACAGTCCTACGAGCAGTACTTC
NA	TRBD2	TRBV2	TRBJ2-1	CASRGLEGRNGGRVSSYNEQFF	TGTGCCAGCAGGGGACTTGAGGGGCGGAATGGCGGGAGGGTTTCGTCCTACAATGAGCAGTTCTTC
NA	NA	TRBV2	TRBJ1-1	CASSEAPLHRVDTEAFF	TGTGCCAGCAGTGAAGCGCCCTTACACAGGGTTGACACTGAAGCTTTCTTT
NA	NA	TRBV30	TRBJ1-6	CAWSVVRNRRFSYNSPLHF	TGTGCCTGGAGTGTAGTTCGTAACCGACGGTTCTCCTATAATTCACCCCTCCACTTT
NA	NA	TRBV29-1	TRBJ2-3	CSGGQGGSDTQYF	TGCAGCGGCGGGCAGGGGGGGTCAGATACGCAGTATTTT
NA	TRBD1	TRBV29-1	TRBJ2-7	CSVFSPHRDRWYEQYF	TGCAGCGTTTTTAGCCCCCACCGGGACAGGTGGTACGAGCAGTACTTC
NA	NA	TRBV6-2/TRBV6-3	TRBJ2-3	CASSVPRDKITDTQYF	TGTGCCAGCAGTGTTCCCCGGGACAAAATCACAGATACGCAGTATTTT
few	NA	TRBV6-6	TRBJ2-7	CASSSSGRNKQYF	TGTGCCAGCTCCTCCTCCGGTCGGAACAAGCAGTACTTC
NA	NA	TRBV7-3	TRBJ2-2	CASSLTGPQVDTGELFF	TGTGCCAGCAGCCTGACCGGGCCCCAGGTAGACACCGGGGAGCTGTTTTTT
NA	NA	TRBV5-6	TRBJ2-2	CASSLTGSGELFF	TGTGCCAGCAGCTTAACAGGGTCCGGGGAGCTGTTTTTT
NA	NA	TRBV30	TRBJ2-7	CACQQGYEQYF	TGTGCTTGCCAACAGGGTTACGAGCAGTACTTC
NA	NA	TRBV13	TRBJ1-1	CASGGNTEAFF	TGTGCCAGCGGCGGGAACACTGAAGCTTTCTTT
NA	NA	TRBV30	TRBJ1-5	CAWSLGDNQPQHF	TGTGCCTGGAGTTTAGGGGACAATCAGCCCCAGCATTTT
NA	NA	TRBV18	TRBJ2-1	CASSPPWSGPSSYNEQFF	TGTGCCAGCTCACCCCCCTGGAGCGGGCCAAGCTCCTACAATGAGCAGTTCTTC
NA	TRBD1	TRBV28	TRBJ1-1	CASSFGQANTEAFF	TGTGCCAGCAGTTTTGGACAGGCGAACACTGAAGCTTTCTTT
NA	TRBD1	TRBV2	TRBJ1-6	CASQGQGNNSPLHF	TGTGCCTCACAAGGACAGGGGAATAATTCACCCCTCCACTTT
NA	TRBD2	TRBV27	TRBJ2-1	CASSLFASGGKSSYNEQFF	TGTGCCAGCAGTTTATTCGCTAGCGGGGGGAAGAGCTCCTACAATGAGCAGTTCTTC
few	NA	TRBV5-1	TRBJ2-7	CASRLGDSYSYEQYF	TGCGCCAGCAGGCTTGGGGACTCCTACTCCTACGAGCAGTACTTC
NA	NA	TRBV5-4	TRBJ2-1	CASSLVRTRQFF	TGTGCCAGCAGCTTGGTTAGGACTCGACAGTTCTTC